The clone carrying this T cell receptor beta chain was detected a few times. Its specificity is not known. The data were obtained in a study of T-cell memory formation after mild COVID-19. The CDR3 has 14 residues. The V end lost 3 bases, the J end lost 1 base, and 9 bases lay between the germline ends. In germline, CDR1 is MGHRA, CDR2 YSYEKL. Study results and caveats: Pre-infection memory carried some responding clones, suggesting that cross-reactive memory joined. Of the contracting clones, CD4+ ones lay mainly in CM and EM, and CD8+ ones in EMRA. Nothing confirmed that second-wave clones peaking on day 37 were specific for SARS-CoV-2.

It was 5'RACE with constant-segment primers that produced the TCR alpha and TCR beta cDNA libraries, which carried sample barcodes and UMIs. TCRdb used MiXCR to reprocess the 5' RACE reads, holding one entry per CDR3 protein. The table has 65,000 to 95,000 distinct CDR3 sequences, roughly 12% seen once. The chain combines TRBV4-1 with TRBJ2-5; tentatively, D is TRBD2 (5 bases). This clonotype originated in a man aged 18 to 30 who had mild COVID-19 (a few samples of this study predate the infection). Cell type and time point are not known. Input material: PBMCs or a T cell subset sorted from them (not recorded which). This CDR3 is CASSHGRGQETQYF. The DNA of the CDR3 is TGCGCCAGCAGCCACGGACGGGGCCAAGAGACCCAGTACTTC.